This TCR beta chain comes out of a study of siplizumab effects on memory and regulatory T cells. Whole-study results and caveats: Naive T cells apparently outstripped memory cells in diversity and seemed major alloresponse contributors. The authors mapped only a minor fraction of alloreactive clones to unstimulated subsets.

This CDR3 contains 16 residues. Germline-derived CDR1 and CDR2 are MNHEY and SMNVEV (reference sequence). Trimming cost V 2 bases and J 4 bases; bases outside gene matches: 9. Each sample had roughly 10^5 TCR templates assayed. TCRdb's copy holds only in-frame clones and misses some; the assay was immunoSEQ multiplex PCR. Of more than 85,000 clones listed, 92% were seen once; the top ten hold under 0.75%. As to this clone: Its specificity is unknown.

This sequence originates from a human donor in good health. Sequenced: Tregs sorted from blood. This sequence joins TRBV27 and TRBJ1-2; 8 positions agree with TRBD1. CDR3 in amino acids: CASSLARQGSGYGYTF. In DNA form, the CDR3 reads TGTGCCAGCAGTTTAGCGAGACAGGGGTCGGGCTATGGCTACACCTTC.